These T cell receptor beta chains were read from a single sample in a study of yellow fever vaccine responses in identical twins. TCRdb recomputed calls from the RT-PCR reads with MiXCR, one row per CDR3 protein. The data contain 14,000 or so distinct CDR3 sequences, about 88% of them singletons. The sample consisted of T cells from blood (PBMCs), unsorted or a sorted subset (not recorded which), taken before or after yellow fever vaccination (not recorded which). The origin of the receptors is a woman under 30 who received the yellow fever vaccine. Both conserved end residues are part of each CDR3. The D gene is left open where the match is weak. Clone size is not always given. Where it is, it says once, few, many or a class for expanded clones.

J gene,V gene,D gene,clone size,CDR3 DNA,CDR3 protein
TRBJ2-1,TRBV18,TRBD2,NA,TGTGCCAGCTCACCTCCAGCGGGGGGTCACAATGAGCAGTTCTTC,CASSPPAGGHNEQFF
TRBJ2-1,TRBV19,NA,NA,TGTGCCAGTAACCGGGGGACTGAGCAGTTCTTC,CASNRGTEQFF
TRBJ2-4,TRBV4-1,TRBD2,few,TGCGCCAGCAGCCAGGCCTCGGGGGGTGGCGGTGACATTCAGTACTTC,CASSQASGGGGDIQYF
TRBJ2-3,TRBV11-1,NA,few,TGTGCCAGCAGCTTGAGGGGAACAGGTGAAGATACGCAGTATTTT,CASSLRGTGEDTQYF
TRBJ2-3,TRBV15,NA,NA,TGTGCCACCATTCCAACGGAGGGAACAACGCAGTATTTT,CATIPTEGTTQYF
TRBJ1-2,TRBV29-1,NA,NA,TGCAGCGTTCTTTCTGGTTGGGGCTACACCTTC,CSVLSGWGYTF
TRBJ2-1,TRBV18,NA,NA,TGTGCCAGCTCACCACAGGGCACCCCCTACAATGAGCAGTTCTTC,CASSPQGTPYNEQFF
TRBJ2-3,TRBV28,TRBD2,once,TGTGCCAGCAGTTTAGCGGGAGGGAGGAGCACAGATACGCAGTATTTT,CASSLAGGRSTDTQYF
TRBJ1-1,TRBV20-1,NA,NA,TGCAGTGCTAGAGGGGTAGAGGGCACTGAAGCTTTCTTT,CSARGVEGTEAFF
TRBJ2-5,TRBV15,NA,NA,TGTGCCACCAGCAGGACAAATACCCAAGAGACCCAGTACTTC,CATSRTNTQETQYF
TRBJ1-5,TRBV21-1,NA,NA,TGTGCCAGCAGCAAAGGCAGTGAAGGGAGCAATCAGCCCCAGCATTTT,CASSKGSEGSNQPQHF
TRBJ2-3,TRBV5-6,NA,NA,TGTGCCAGCAGCAAAGTAGGGGGTAGCACAGATACGCAGTATTTT,CASSKVGGSTDTQYF
TRBJ2-7,TRBV11-1,NA,NA,TGTGCCAGCACCACTACTTACGCGAGCTCCTACGAGCAGTACTTC,CASTTTYASSYEQYF
TRBJ2-7,TRBV14,TRBD1,NA,TGTGCCAGCAGCCCAAGAGGTGACAGGGGGCGCCTATTTCAGTACTTC,CASSPRGDRGRLFQYF
TRBJ1-1,TRBV18,NA,NA,TGTGCCAGCTCACCACAGGGCACGAACACTGAAGCTTTCTTT,CASSPQGTNTEAFF
TRBJ2-5,TRBV20-1,NA,NA,TGCAGTGCTAGAGATCGCAAGCAAGAGACCCAGTACTTC,CSARDRKQETQYF
TRBJ2-3,TRBV6-1,NA,NA,TGTGCCAGCAGGCTAGTAGATACGCAGTATTTT,CASRLVDTQYF
TRBJ2-2,TRBV19,NA,NA,TGTGCCAGTAGTGAACGAAGACTGGGTACCGGGGAGCTGTTTTTT,CASSERRLGTGELFF
TRBJ2-1,TRBV7-3,NA,NA,TGTGCCAGCAGCTTATCTCAGGCGCGCTACAATGAGCAGTTCTTC,CASSLSQARYNEQFF
TRBJ2-1,TRBV2,NA,few,TGTGCCAGCAGTGGGACCGGAAACAATGAGCAGTTCTTC,CASSGTGNNEQFF
TRBJ2-3,TRBV15,TRBD2,NA,TGTGCCACCAGCAGAGATAGGGTAGCGGGAGCCTCAGATACGCAGTATTTT,CATSRDRVAGASDTQYF
TRBJ2-2,TRBV9,NA,NA,TGTGCCAGCAGCGTCCTTAGCGGTGTCTTGTCCGGGGAGCTGTTTTTT,CASSVLSGVLSGELFF
TRBJ2-1,TRBV7-3,TRBD2,NA,TGTGCCAGCAGCTTAACCCCCGGGACTAGTAACTACAATGAGCAGTTCTTC,CASSLTPGTSNYNEQFF
TRBJ2-5,TRBV7-6,NA,NA,TGTGCCAGCAGCCACCCCTTCGGGAAACAAGAGACCCAGTACTTC,CASSHPFGKQETQYF
TRBJ1-1,TRBV11-1,NA,NA,TGTGCCAGCAGAAGCGGGACAACGGTTATGAACACTGAAGCTTTCTTT,CASRSGTTVMNTEAFF
TRBJ1-1,TRBV11-3,TRBD1,NA,TGTGCCAGCAGCTTCGGACAGGGAAGGACTGAAGCTTTCTTT,CASSFGQGRTEAFF
TRBJ1-1,TRBV5-1,NA,NA,TGCGCCAGCAGCCCCCAGGGGAAGGAGAACACTGAAGCTTTCTTT,CASSPQGKENTEAFF
TRBJ2-1,TRBV18,TRBD2,NA,TGTGCCAGCTCAACTTTTAGCGGGGGGGCCGTTGTCGATGAGCAGTTCTTC,CASSTFSGGAVVDEQFF
TRBJ1-1,TRBV12-3/TRBV12-4,NA,NA,TGTGCCAGCAGCCTTTGGGGCACTGAAGCTTTCTTT,CASSLWGTEAFF
TRBJ1-5,TRBV18,NA,NA,TGTGCCAGCTCACCAGGAACTTTCAAGGATCAGCCCCAGCATTTT,CASSPGTFKDQPQHF
TRBJ2-5,TRBV7-2,NA,NA,TGTGCCAGCAGCACACAGCTTATGGGGGGGACCCAGTACTTC,CASSTQLMGGTQYF
TRBJ1-1,TRBV24-1,TRBD1,NA,TGTGCCACCAGTGATGGGGCAGGGGGTGAAGCTTTCTTT,CATSDGAGGEAFF
TRBJ2-2,TRBV18,NA,NA,TGTGCCAGCTCGCCCCCGGGGGCTATCACCGGGGAGCTGTTTTTT,CASSPPGAITGELFF
TRBJ2-7,TRBV12-3/TRBV12-4,TRBD2,NA,TGTGCCAGCAGTTTAGGACTAGCGGGAGTCTACGAGCAGTACTTC,CASSLGLAGVYEQYF
TRBJ1-1,TRBV29-1,NA,NA,TGCAGCGTTTCAGGGACTGAAGCTTTCTTT,CSVSGTEAFF
TRBJ1-5,TRBV5-5,NA,NA,TGTGCCAGCAGCAAATCGAAGACACTGGTGGATCAGCCCCAGCATTTT,CASSKSKTLVDQPQHF
TRBJ1-1,TRBV11-3,TRBD1,NA,TGTGCCAGCAGCTTAGGACAGGGTGAAGCTTTCTTT,CASSLGQGEAFF
TRBJ1-1,TRBV12-3/TRBV12-4,NA,NA,TGTGCCAGCAGCACGACAGGGAACACTGAAGCTTTCTTT,CASSTTGNTEAFF
TRBJ1-2,TRBV2,NA,NA,TGTGCCAGCCGACCGGACTATGGCTACACCTTC,CASRPDYGYTF